This is a list of T cell receptor beta chains from one sample in a study of blood T cells in healthy people across ages. TCRdb fed the 5' RACE reads into MiXCR, producing one record per CDR3 protein. This table holds around 1,000,000 distinct CDR3 sequences, about 25% found once. These data were also filed under a second study, of T cells of mothers and their children.

Sequencing was performed on blood. These receptors were collected from a girl aged 2 to 9 in good health. CDR3s include the opening cysteine and the closing phenylalanine or tryptophan. A D gene is named only where the DNA matches it firmly. Rows may omit the clone size; those that give it use once, few, many or a size class.

TGCAGTGCTAGAGAGGGAGGCAGGGACTACGAGCAGTACTTC	CSAREGGRDYEQYF	TRBV20-1	.	TRBJ2-7	.
TGTGCCATCAGTGAGGTAGCAACGACCGGGGAGCTGTTTTTT	CAISEVATTGELFF	TRBV10-3	.	TRBJ2-2	.
TGTGCCACCAGCAGACGGGACGGGGGAAAAGAGACCCAGTACTTC	CATSRRDGGKETQYF	TRBV15	.	TRBJ2-5	few
TGCAGCGTTGCCCCTAGCGGGTCCTACGAGCAGTACTTC	CSVAPSGSYEQYF	TRBV29-1	TRBD2	TRBJ2-7	many
TGCAGCGTGGACGCGTCCCCCGTAGGCTACAATGAGCAGTTCTTC	CSVDASPVGYNEQFF	TRBV29-1	.	TRBJ2-1	.
TGTGCCAGCAGTTCCCCCGGGGTAGCTGTCACTTACAATGAGCAGTTCTTC	CASSSPGVAVTYNEQFF	TRBV12-3/TRBV12-4	.	TRBJ2-1	.
TGTGCCAGCAGCTTAAGCGGGGGGGCCGGAGATACGCAGTATTTT	CASSLSGGAGDTQYF	TRBV7-3	TRBD2	TRBJ2-3	.
TGTGCCAGCAGCTTTAGTGTAGGAAGAGAGACCCAGTACTTC	CASSFSVGRETQYF	TRBV5-5	.	TRBJ2-5	few
TGCAGCGCCCGGACCCGAATACTAACCTACAATGAGCAGTTCTTC	CSARTRILTYNEQFF	TRBV29-1	.	TRBJ2-1	.
TGTGCCAGCAGCCAAGGGGGGCAGAACGGGGATGAGCAGTTCTTC	CASSQGGQNGDEQFF	TRBV4-2	.	TRBJ2-1	.
TGTGCCAGCAGTCGAATCGCGACTAGCGGGGGACTCAATGAGCAGTTCTTC	CASSRIATSGGLNEQFF	TRBV5-6	TRBD2	TRBJ2-1	few
TGTGCCAGCAGCTTAGCTCCGGGACTAGACTTCCAGTACTTC	CASSLAPGLDFQYF	TRBV7-2	TRBD2	TRBJ2-7	once
TGCAGCGTTGAAGGACAGGAACCTTCCTACGAGCAGTACTTC	CSVEGQEPSYEQYF	TRBV29-1	.	TRBJ2-7	.
TGTGCCAGCAGCGTCCAGGGACTCCTTCTAGAGACCCAGTACTTC	CASSVQGLLLETQYF	TRBV9	.	TRBJ2-5	.
TGTGCCAGCAGCTTCGGGACGAGCTCCTACAATGAGCAGTTCTTC	CASSFGTSSYNEQFF	TRBV5-6	.	TRBJ2-1	few
TGTGCCACCAGACCTCCCTGGGGGCACACAGATACGCAGTATTTT	CATRPPWGHTDTQYF	TRBV15	.	TRBJ2-3	.
TGTGCCAGCAGCGCCGGGACCCATAGCAATCAGCCCCAGCATTTT	CASSAGTHSNQPQHF	TRBV9	.	TRBJ1-5	many
TGCAGTGCTAGGAATCTAGCGGGAGACTACGAGCAGTACTTC	CSARNLAGDYEQYF	TRBV20-1	TRBD2	TRBJ2-7	.
TGTGCCAGCACATCGGACAGGGAATACGAGCAGTACTTC	CASTSDREYEQYF	TRBV7-9	TRBD1	TRBJ2-7	.
TGTGCCAGCGGTAGGGACAGCCTCTACGAGCAGTACTTC	CASGRDSLYEQYF	TRBV12-3/TRBV12-4	TRBD1	TRBJ2-7	.
TGCGCCAGCACTTATACGGGACAGTCTAACACTGAAGCTTTCTTT	CASTYTGQSNTEAFF	TRBV4-1	TRBD1	TRBJ1-1	few
TGCAGCGTTGATGGAACCTCTGCTTCAAGTGAGCAGTTCTTC	CSVDGTSASSEQFF	TRBV29-1	.	TRBJ2-1	.
TGTGCCAGCAGCTTGTATCCGGGACAGGAGAATTCTTACCTCCACTTT	CASSLYPGQENSYLHF	TRBV5-4	TRBD1	TRBJ1-6	few
TGTGCCAGCAGCGAGGGGCGGGGGAGTTCAGATACGCAGTATTTT	CASSEGRGSSDTQYF	TRBV7-2	TRBD2	TRBJ2-3	few
TGTGCCAGCAGACCCATTAGCGGGGGTTACAATGAGCAGTTCTTC	CASRPISGGYNEQFF	TRBV6-5	TRBD2	TRBJ2-1	few
TGTGCCAGCAAAGGAAGTATTAACTACGGCTACACCTTC	CASKGSINYGYTF	TRBV27	.	TRBJ1-2	.
TGCAGTGCTAGAGAGGAGGGGAACACTGAAGCTTTCTTT	CSAREEGNTEAFF	TRBV20-1	.	TRBJ1-1	.
TGTGCCAGCAACTTATGGGGTTACGAGCAGTACTTC	CASNLWGYEQYF	TRBV7-2	.	TRBJ2-7	.
TGTGCCAGTCGGACAGTCCATGAAGCTTTCTTT	CASRTVHEAFF	TRBV6-5	.	TRBJ1-1	few
TGCAGCGTTGAGAGCGGAGAGACCCAGTACTTC	CSVESGETQYF	TRBV29-1	.	TRBJ2-5	few
TGCAGTGCCTCGGGACAGGCTAGGTACCAAGAGACCCAGTACTTC	CSASGQARYQETQYF	TRBV20-1	TRBD1	TRBJ2-5	.
TGCAGCGTTGAATCGGGCAACGGACAGGTCCATGAGCAGTTCTTC	CSVESGNGQVHEQFF	TRBV29-1	TRBD1	TRBJ2-1	.
TGCAGTGCTAGAGTGGCGGGGACGGGGGAGACCCAGTACTTC	CSARVAGTGETQYF	TRBV20-1	.	TRBJ2-5	.
TGTGCCAGCAGCCCGGAGGCAGTGAATGAGCAGTTCTTC	CASSPEAVNEQFF	TRBV7-9	.	TRBJ2-1	once
TGCAGTGCGCGGGACTTTCAGAGGGACACCGGGGAGCTGTTTTTT	CSARDFQRDTGELFF	TRBV20-1	.	TRBJ2-2	.
TGCGCCAGCAGCTTTGGGGGGTACCAAGAGACCCAGTACTTC	CASSFGGYQETQYF	TRBV5-1	.	TRBJ2-5	many
TGCAGCGGGGGTCGCGGGAGCTCCTACGAGCAGTACTTC	CSGGRGSSYEQYF	TRBV29-1	TRBD2	TRBJ2-7	.
TGTGCCAGCAGCCGGGACCCCAGCGGGTATCAAGATACGCAGTATTTT	CASSRDPSGYQDTQYF	TRBV5-5	.	TRBJ2-3	.
TGTGCCAGCAGTTACTCCCCGACACCAAACTATGGCTACACCTTC	CASSYSPTPNYGYTF	TRBV6-2/TRBV6-3	.	TRBJ1-2	few
TGTGCCACCATACGACAGGGGGCGCGAACTGAAGCTTTCTTT	CATIRQGARTEAFF	TRBV12-3/TRBV12-4	TRBD1	TRBJ1-1	.
TGTGCCAGCAGCCTCCTTGGTCTTAATCAGCCCCAGCATTTT	CASSLLGLNQPQHF	TRBV7-2	.	TRBJ1-5	.
TGCAGTGCTAGAGACGGGGGGGATTTCTACAATGAGCAGTTCTTC	CSARDGGDFYNEQFF	TRBV20-1	TRBD2	TRBJ2-1	.
TGTGCCAGCAGTTTGGGCCTGGGGACAGATACGCAGTATTTT	CASSLGLGTDTQYF	TRBV6-5	.	TRBJ2-3	many